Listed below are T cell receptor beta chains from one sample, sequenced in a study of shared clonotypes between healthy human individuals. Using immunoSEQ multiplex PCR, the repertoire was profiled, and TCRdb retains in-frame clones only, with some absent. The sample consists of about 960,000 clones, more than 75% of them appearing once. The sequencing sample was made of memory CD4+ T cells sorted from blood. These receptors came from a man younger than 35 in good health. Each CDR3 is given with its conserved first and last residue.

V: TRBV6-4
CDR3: CASSPGTGIFGYTF

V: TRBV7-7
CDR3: CASSSRDSRAFNEKLFF

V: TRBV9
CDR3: CASSVAPGRENPQYF

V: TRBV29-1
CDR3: CSVRGRESSYNEQFF

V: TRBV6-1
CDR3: CASSDRQGREKLFF

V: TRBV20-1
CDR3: CSGEVSYEQYF

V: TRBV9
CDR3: CASSQPRDKNTGELFF

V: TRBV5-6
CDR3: CASSLNRLSGNTIYF

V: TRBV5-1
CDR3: CASSLGPAGAWEQFF

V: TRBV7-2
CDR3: CASSLGVAGELFF